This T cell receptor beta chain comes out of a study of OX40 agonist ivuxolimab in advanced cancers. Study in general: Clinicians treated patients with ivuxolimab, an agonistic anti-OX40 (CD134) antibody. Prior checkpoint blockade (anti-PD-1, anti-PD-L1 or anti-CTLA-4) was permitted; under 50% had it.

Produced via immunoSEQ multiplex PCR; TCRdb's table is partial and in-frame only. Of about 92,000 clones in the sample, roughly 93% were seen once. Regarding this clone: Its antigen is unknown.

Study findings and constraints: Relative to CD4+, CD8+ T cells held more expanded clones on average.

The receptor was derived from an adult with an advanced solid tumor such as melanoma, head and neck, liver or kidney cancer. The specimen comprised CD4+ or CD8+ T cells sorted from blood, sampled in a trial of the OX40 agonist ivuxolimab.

The CDR3 region is CASSLRQQGDTEAFF. The CDR3 DNA reads as TGCGCCAGCAGCCTAAGACAACAAGGGGACACTGAAGCTTTCTTT. The chain carries TRBV5-1 and TRBJ1-1, with D perhaps matching TRBD1 (5 bases). Germline V CDR1 and CDR2: SGHRS, YFSETQ. Deletions cut 4 bases from V and 3 bases from J, with 16 bases between. This CDR3 comprises 15 residues. The full variable domain, in which reference TRBV5-1 and TRBJ1-1 provide the parts outside the CDR3, is KAGVTQTPRYLIKTRGQQVTLSCSPISGHRSVSWYQQTPGQGLQFLFEYFSETQRNKGNFPGRFSGRQFSNSRSEMNVSTLELGDSALYLCASSLRQQGDTEAFFGQGTRLTVV.